Shown below are 11 T cell receptor beta chains from a single sample sequenced in a study of cytomegalovirus exposure and HLA in healthy donors. Clones were read by immunoSEQ multiplex PCR, and TCRdb kept only the in-frame ones, dropping some. The sample consists of tens of thousands of clones, just over 90% of them appearing once. The specimen sequenced was PBMCs. These TCRs come from a man younger than 40 in good health and CMV-seronegative.

The chain links TRBV25-1 to TRBJ1-2, with D maybe TRBD1 (5 bases). CDR3 size: 17 residues. CDR1 is MGHDK and CDR2 is SYGVNS in the germline V gene. V lost 1 base and J 6 bases, leaving 21 bases between the germline ends. CDR3 residues: CASSEFGDGGAGHGYTF. Here the CDR3 DNA reads TGTGCCAGCAGTGAATTTGGGGACGGAGGCGCGGGGCATGGCTACACCTTC.

The rearrangement joins TRBV7-9 to TRBJ2-7, with D possibly being TRBD2 (6 bases). The germline V gene encodes CDR1 SEHNR and CDR2 FQNEAQ (reference sequence). There are 15 residues in the CDR3. V shed 5 bases and J shed 3 bases, with 17 bases lying between them. The DNA of the CDR3 is TGTGCCAGCAGCCACACAACCAACGGGGGCTACGAGCAGTACTTC. It encodes CASSHTTNGGYEQYF.

The J gene is TRBJ2-1, the V gene TRBV11-2; D might be TRBD1 (7 bases). The length of the CDR3 is 13 residues. Trimming cost V 8 bases and J 12 bases, with 20 bases left between them. CDR1 SGHAT and CDR2 FQNNGV come from the germline V gene. The CDR3 DNA is TGTGCCAGCGCTACAGGACAGGAGGGAGCGCAGTTCTTC. This codes for CASATGQEGAQFF. The whole variable domain, filled in from reference TRBV11-2 and TRBJ2-1, reads EAGVAQSPRYKIIEKRQSVAFWCNPISGHATLYWYQQILGQGPKLLIQFQNNGVVDDSQLPKDRFSAERLKGVDSTLKIQPAKLEDSAVYLCASATGQEGAQFFGPGTRLTVL.

The rearrangement uses TRBV2 and TRBJ1-1; tentatively, D is TRBD1 (5 bases). Trimming left V 7 bases short and J 1 base short, with 10 bases between. The CDR3 length is 13 residues. Germline V CDR1 and CDR2: SNHLY, FYNNEI. As DNA, the CDR3 is TGTGCCAGCACCTTCGACAGGAACACTGAAGCTTTCTTT. Protein sequence: CASTFDRNTEAFF.

This clone occurred once. The chain couples TRBV5-1 to TRBJ1-1, with a possible D match to TRBD1 (6 bases). The germline V and J ends were trimmed by 2 bases and 1 base, with 12 bases remaining between them. Germline lookup yields CDR1 SGHRS and CDR2 YFSETQ. The CDR3 sequence is 15 residues long. The CDR3 nucleotides are TGCGCCAGCAGCTTCAACAGGGCTAAGAACACTGAAGCTTTCTTT. Protein: CASSFNRAKNTEAFF.

V gene TRBV2 combines with J gene TRBJ2-7; TRBD1 is a possible D gene (5 bases). Trimming removed 8 bases from V and 2 bases from J, with 16 bases in between. The germline CDR1 and CDR2 sequences are SNHLY and FYNNEI. The CDR3 consists of 14 residues. The CDR3 DNA reads as TGTGCCAGCCCAACAGGCCAGGGTGCCTACGAGCAGTACTTC. Residues: CASPTGQGAYEQYF.

This chain joins TRBV7-8 and TRBJ1-2, with D maybe TRBD1 (6 bases). V gave up 2 bases and J gave up 3 bases, with 13 bases separating them. CDR3 size: 15 residues. CDR1 and CDR2 from the germline V gene are SGHVS and FQNEAQ. In DNA form, the CDR3 reads TGTGCCAGCAGCTTAAGCGGGGGCTTTGACTATGGCTACACCTTC. It specifies CASSLSGGFDYGYTF.

The chain is built from TRBV5-8 and TRBJ1-2; D ambiguous. V shed 5 bases and J shed 1 base, with 9 bases lying between them. Germline V CDR1 and CDR2: SGHTS, YDEGEE. This CDR3 contains 13 residues. The CDR3 region has the DNA TGTGCCAGCAGGATACAGTTTAACTATGGCTACACCTTC. Its protein product is CASRIQFNYGYTF.

The rearrangement joins TRBV9 to TRBJ2-5; no firm D call. Deletions cut 4 bases from V and 1 base from J, with 11 bases between. CDR1 and CDR2 (germline): SGDLS, YYNGEE. The CDR3 consists of 14 residues. The CDR3 is CASSTEWFQETQYF. DNA of the CDR3: TGTGCCAGCAGCACAGAGTGGTTCCAAGAGACCCAGTACTTC.

The V gene is TRBV6-5, the J gene TRBJ2-7; 7 nucleotides line up with TRBD1. The CDR3 runs 14 residues. Germline CDR1 and CDR2: MNHEY and SVGAGI. V was clipped by 5 bases and J by 2 bases; unmatched bases: 6. The CDR3 coding sequence is TGTGCCAGCAGTCGTAAGGGACAGACCTACGAGCAGTACTTC. The encoded protein is CASSRKGQTYEQYF.

The chain employs TRBV7-2 and TRBJ1-4, with a possible D match to TRBD1 (5 bases). CDR1 and CDR2 from the germline V gene are SGHTA and FQGNSA. V dropped 1 base and J dropped 3 bases, with 9 bases sitting between them. The CDR3 is 15 residues long. CDR3 sequence reads: CASSLVSGSNEKLFF. The CDR3 bases are TGTGCCAGCAGCTTAGTATCAGGGTCTAATGAAAAACTGTTTTTT.